A selection of T cell receptor beta chains follows, all from one sample in a study of blood T cell repertoires in COVID-19. Generated by immunoSEQ multiplex PCR, the TCRdb table keeps only in-frame clones and is missing some. The table lists around 100,000 clones, 75% to 90% of them singletons. Input material: peripheral blood. These receptors were collected from a woman aged 80 or over with acute or convalescent COVID-19. CDR3s include the opening cysteine and the closing phenylalanine or tryptophan. The order of the fields is clone size, V gene, D gene, J gene, CDR3 protein, CDR3 DNA. D genes are given only for firm matches. The size entry is marked missing in some rows and otherwise reads once, few, many or a size class.

-	TRBV9	-	TRBJ2-1	CASSALPGVYNEQFF	TGTGCCAGCAGCGCCCTCCCGGGGGTGTACAATGAGCAGTTCTTC
-	TRBV2	-	TRBJ2-5	CASSPRRWETQYF	TGTGCCAGCAGCCCCCGCCGGTGGGAGACCCAGTACTTC
-	TRBV24-1	TRBD2	TRBJ2-2	CATGGVAGSTGELFF	TGTGCCACCGGGGGGGTGGCAGGTTCAACCGGGGAGCTGTTTTTT
once	TRBV5-6	TRBD2	TRBJ2-2	CASRIGGGGTGELFF	TGTGCCAGCAGGATAGGCGGGGGGGGCACCGGGGAGCTGTTTTTT
-	TRBV2	-	TRBJ1-5	CASSEWQDSNQPQHF	TGTGCCAGCAGTGAATGGCAGGATAGCAATCAGCCCCAGCATTTT
once	TRBV28	TRBD1	TRBJ1-4	CASSSAGTVNEKLFF	TGTGCCAGCAGTTCAGCCGGGACAGTTAATGAAAAACTGTTTTTT
-	TRBV7-2	-	TRBJ1-2	CASSPIANYGYTF	TGTGCCAGCAGTCCGATAGCCAACTATGGCTACACCTTC
-	TRBV5-1	-	TRBJ1-2	CASSSRGGGVYGYTF	TGCGCCAGCAGCTCCCGCGGGGGGGGAGTCTATGGCTACACCTTC
-	TRBV19	TRBD2	TRBJ2-1	CASSPPAGRDEQFF	TGTGCCAGTAGTCCCCCGGCAGGGAGGGATGAGCAGTTCTTC
-	TRBV10-2	-	TRBJ2-7	CASSESRGYYEQYF	TGCGCCAGCAGTGAGTCTAGGGGGTACTACGAGCAGTACTTC
-	TRBV5-4	TRBD1	TRBJ1-6	CASSRGDRANSPLHF	TGTGCCAGCAGCCGGGGAGACAGGGCAAATTCACCCCTCCACTTT
-	TRBV27	TRBD1	TRBJ1-1	CASSLKGAQGTEAFF	TGTGCCAGCAGTCTCAAGGGGGCGCAGGGCACTGAAGCTTTCTTT
-	TRBV9	TRBD1	TRBJ2-6	CASSVSTGVSGANVLTF	TGTGCCAGCAGCGTATCTACAGGGGTCTCTGGGGCCAACGTCCTGACTTTC
-	TRBV30	-	TRBJ1-5	CAWSPGRDQPQHF	TGTGCCTGGAGTCCGGGCAGGGATCAGCCCCAGCATTTT
-	TRBV28	-	TRBJ1-3	CASKRSSGNTIYF	TGTGCCAGCAAGAGGAGCTCTGGAAACACCATATATTTT
-	TRBV5-1	-	TRBJ2-1	CASSQLQGYGDEQFF	TGCGCCAGCAGCCAATTGCAGGGGTACGGCGATGAGCAGTTCTTC
-	TRBV5-6	-	TRBJ2-7	CASSFGQSSYEQYF	TGTGCCAGCAGCTTTGGACAGAGCTCCTACGAGCAGTACTTC
-	TRBV30	TRBD1	TRBJ1-6	CAWRDHGTGSSPLHF	TGTGCCTGGAGGGACCACGGGACAGGGAGTTCACCCCTCCACTTT
-	TRBV6-5	-	TRBJ1-1	CASSYSRFTGNDEAFF	TGTGCCAGCAGTTACTCAAGATTTACAGGGAACGACGAAGCTTTCTTT
-	TRBV12-3/TRBV12-4	-	TRBJ2-2	CASSPTDTGELFF	TGTGCCAGCAGTCCCACTGACACCGGGGAGCTGTTTTTT
-	TRBV24-1	-	TRBJ2-7	CATHYGDKQYF	TGTGCCACCCACTACGGTGATAAGCAGTACTTC
-	TRBV2	-	TRBJ2-5	CASSLAVGTQYF	TGTGCCAGCAGCCTCGCGGTGGGGACCCAGTACTTC
-	TRBV4-1	-	TRBJ2-7	CASSQEEGWRYEQYF	TGCGCCAGCAGCCAAGAGGAGGGTTGGAGGTACGAGCAGTACTTC
-	TRBV2	-	TRBJ1-1	CASSERSLPNTEAFF	TGTGCCAGCAGTGAAAGGAGTCTTCCGAACACTGAAGCTTTCTTT
-	TRBV5-1	TRBD1	TRBJ2-7	CASSPGQGAEGYEQYF	TGCGCCAGCAGCCCCGGACAGGGGGCTGAGGGTTACGAGCAGTACTTC
-	TRBV3-1/TRBV3-2	TRBD1	TRBJ2-4	CASSQATGEAKNIQYF	TGTGCCAGCAGCCAAGCGACAGGGGAAGCCAAAAACATTCAGTACTTC
-	TRBV1	-	TRBJ2-5	CTSSQAPYRVQETQYF	TGCACCAGCAGCCAAGCCCCTTACCGGGTCCAAGAGACCCAGTACTTC
-	TRBV4-1	-	TRBJ1-6	CASSQDLAGPNSPLHF	TGCGCCAGCAGCCAAGATCTCGCGGGGCCTAATTCACCCCTCCACTTT
-	TRBV10-3	-	TRBJ2-2	CAISESAGTGELFF	TGTGCCATCAGTGAGTCCGCCGGCACCGGGGAGCTGTTTTTT
-	TRBV18	-	TRBJ1-1	CASSPGTKEAFF	TGTGCCAGCTCACCGGGGACTAAAGAAGCTTTCTTT
-	TRBV2	-	TRBJ2-2	CASSGTVTGELFF	TGTGCCAGCAGTGGGACTGTGACCGGGGAGCTGTTTTTT
-	TRBV4-3	TRBD1	TRBJ1-3	CASSQAGTASGNTIYF	TGCGCCAGCAGCCAAGCCGGGACAGCCTCTGGAAACACCATATATTTT
-	TRBV6-2/TRBV6-3	TRBD1	TRBJ1-2	CASSSPRTGEYGYTF	TGTGCCAGCAGTTCTCCTAGGACAGGAGAGTATGGCTACACCTTC
-	TRBV19	-	TRBJ1-4	CASSFRGTNEKLFF	TGTGCCAGTAGTTTCCGGGGAACTAATGAAAAACTGTTTTTT
-	TRBV6-5	-	TRBJ1-1	CASSTVIGTEAFF	TGTGCCAGCAGTACGGTGATCGGCACTGAAGCTTTCTTT
once	TRBV30	TRBD1	TRBJ1-6	CASRDSYNSPLHF	TGTGCCTCCAGGGACAGCTATAATTCACCCCTCCACTTT
-	TRBV28	TRBD1	TRBJ1-2	CASKGQGANYGYTF	TGTGCCAGCAAGGGACAGGGCGCTAACTATGGCTACACCTTC